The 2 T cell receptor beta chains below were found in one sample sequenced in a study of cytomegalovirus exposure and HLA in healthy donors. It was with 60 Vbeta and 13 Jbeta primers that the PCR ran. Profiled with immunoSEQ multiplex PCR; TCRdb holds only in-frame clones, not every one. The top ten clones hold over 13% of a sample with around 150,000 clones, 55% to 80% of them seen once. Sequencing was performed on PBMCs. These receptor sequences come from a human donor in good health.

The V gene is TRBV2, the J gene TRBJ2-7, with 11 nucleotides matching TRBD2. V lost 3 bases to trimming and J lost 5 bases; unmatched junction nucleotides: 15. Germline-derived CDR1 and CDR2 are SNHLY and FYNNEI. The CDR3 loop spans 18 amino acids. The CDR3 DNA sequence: TGTGCCAGCAGTGAGAAGCAGGGGGCTAGCGGGAGGCGTGACGAGCAGTACTTC. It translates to CASSEKQGASGRRDEQYF.

The CDR3 region has the DNA TGTGCCAGCAGCTTATATCGCGAGCAGTACTTC. Protein product: CASSLYREQYF. The chain is built from TRBV5-4 and TRBJ2-7; D ambiguous. Trimming removed 2 bases at V and 6 bases at J, with 6 bases between. The CDR3 consists of 11 residues. Germline V gene data show CDR1 as SGHNT and CDR2 as YYREEE (reference sequence).